This TCR beta chain was identified during a study of T cells in Graves' hyperthyroidism and ophthalmopathy. Findings and limits, study-wide: The model anticipated ophthalmopathy a median about 7 months pre-onset.

Regions amplified from RNA transcripts were the TCR beta CDR3 regions. With the HTBI primer set, the TCR CDR3 went through a first round of RT-PCR. TCRdb re-derived calls from the multiplex PCR reads in MiXCR, one entry per CDR3 protein. The sample yields some 270,000 distinct CDR3 sequences, almost 25% seen once. This clonotype was observed at least ten times. No antigen is known for it. A much more abundant neighbour one base away suggests this may be a read error. Ophthalmopathy in the patients scored at least 3 on Clinical Activity Score and at least 4 on NOSPECS grade, lasting under 3 months. Uncontrolled infection, other autoimmune disease, pregnancy or lactation excluded patients. Out of roughly 10 ml of fresh peripheral blood came the PBMCs. CDR1 and CDR2 (germline): KGHDR, SFDVKD. The CDR3 totals 19 residues. V was cut by 4 bases and J by 0 bases, with 23 bases left in between.

The sequencing input was blood. The source is a woman in her thirties or forties with Graves' ophthalmopathy. The chain carries TRBV24-1 and TRBJ2-5; D tentatively fits TRBD1 or TRBD2 (5 bases each). The CDR3 reads CATSDLGIGDGSYQETQYF. Written as DNA, the CDR3 is TGTGCCACCAGTGACCTAGGGATAGGGGACGGTTCCTACCAAGAGACCCAGTACTTC.